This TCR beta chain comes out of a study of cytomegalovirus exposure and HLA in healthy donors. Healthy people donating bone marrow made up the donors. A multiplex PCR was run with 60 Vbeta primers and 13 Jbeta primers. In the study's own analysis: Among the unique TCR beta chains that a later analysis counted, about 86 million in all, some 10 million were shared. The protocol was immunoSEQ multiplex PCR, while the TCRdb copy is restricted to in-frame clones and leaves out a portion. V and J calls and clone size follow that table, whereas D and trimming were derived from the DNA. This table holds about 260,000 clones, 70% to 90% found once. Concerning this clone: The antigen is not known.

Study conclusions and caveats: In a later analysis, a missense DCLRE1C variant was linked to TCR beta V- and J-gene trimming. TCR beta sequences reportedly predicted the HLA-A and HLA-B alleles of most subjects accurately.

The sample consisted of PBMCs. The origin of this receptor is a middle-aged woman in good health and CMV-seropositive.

The DNA for the CDR3 is TGCAGCGCGGCGGGGGGTCCAACTAATGAAAAACTGTTTTTT. Amino acids: CSAAGGPTNEKLFF. V gene TRBV29-1 combines with J gene TRBJ1-4, with D possibly TRBD1 on 5 matching bases. The V end was cut by 7 bases, the J end by 0 bases, with 12 bases between. Looked up from germline, CDR1 is SQVTM and CDR2 is ANQGSEA. This CDR3 has 14 residues.